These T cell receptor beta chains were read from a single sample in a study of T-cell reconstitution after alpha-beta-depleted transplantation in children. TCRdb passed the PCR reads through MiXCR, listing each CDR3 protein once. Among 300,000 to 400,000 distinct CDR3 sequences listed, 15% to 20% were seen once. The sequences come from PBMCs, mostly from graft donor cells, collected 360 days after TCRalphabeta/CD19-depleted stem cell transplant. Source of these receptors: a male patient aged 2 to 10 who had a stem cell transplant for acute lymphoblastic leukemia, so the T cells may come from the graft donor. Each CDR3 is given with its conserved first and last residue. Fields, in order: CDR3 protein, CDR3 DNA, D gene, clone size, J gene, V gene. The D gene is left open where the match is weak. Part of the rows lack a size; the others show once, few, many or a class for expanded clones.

CDR3 protein: CASSEGFGQYF
CDR3 DNA: TGTGCCAGCAGCGAGGGGTTTGGGCAGTACTTC
D gene: NA
clone size: few
J gene: TRBJ2-7
V gene: TRBV12-3/TRBV12-4

CDR3 protein: CASSPQGQGKETQYF
CDR3 DNA: TGTGCCAGCTCACCCCAGGGACAGGGGAAGGAGACCCAGTACTTC
D gene: TRBD1
clone size: NA
J gene: TRBJ2-5
V gene: TRBV18

CDR3 protein: CASSLISGSYEQFF
CDR3 DNA: TGTGCCAGCAGTTTAATTAGCGGGAGCTATGAGCAGTTCTTC
D gene: TRBD2
clone size: few
J gene: TRBJ2-1
V gene: TRBV12-3/TRBV12-4

CDR3 protein: CASSQEDLSYTDTQYF
CDR3 DNA: TGCGCCAGCAGCCAAGAAGACCTGTCCTACACAGATACGCAGTATTTT
D gene: NA
clone size: NA
J gene: TRBJ2-3
V gene: TRBV4-1

CDR3 protein: CASSLRQGALYEQYF
CDR3 DNA: TGTGCCAGCAGTTTAAGGCAGGGGGCTCTATACGAGCAGTACTTC
D gene: TRBD1
clone size: NA
J gene: TRBJ2-7
V gene: TRBV12-3/TRBV12-4

CDR3 protein: CASSLRTSVYNEQFF
CDR3 DNA: TGTGCCAGCAGTCTTAGGACTAGCGTTTACAATGAGCAGTTCTTC
D gene: TRBD2
clone size: few
J gene: TRBJ2-1
V gene: TRBV28

CDR3 protein: CASSLLAEANYNEQFF
CDR3 DNA: TGTGCCAGTAGTTTATTGGCGGAGGCGAATTACAATGAGCAGTTCTTC
D gene: NA
clone size: few
J gene: TRBJ2-1
V gene: TRBV19

CDR3 protein: CASSDGHTDTQYF
CDR3 DNA: TGTGCCAGCTCAGACGGGCACACAGATACGCAGTATTTT
D gene: NA
clone size: NA
J gene: TRBJ2-3
V gene: TRBV3-1

CDR3 protein: CASSQVSANEQFF
CDR3 DNA: TGTGCCAGCAGCCAAGTCTCAGCCAATGAGCAGTTCTTC
D gene: NA
clone size: many
J gene: TRBJ2-1
V gene: TRBV4-2

CDR3 protein: CASSLWALGQGAGEQYF
CDR3 DNA: TGTGCCAGCAGTTTATGGGCGCTGGGACAGGGGGCGGGTGAGCAGTACTTC
D gene: TRBD1
clone size: NA
J gene: TRBJ2-7
V gene: TRBV28

CDR3 protein: CASSLEGRNTGELFF
CDR3 DNA: TGTGCCAGCAGTTTAGAAGGGCGGAACACCGGGGAGCTGTTTTTT
D gene: NA
clone size: few
J gene: TRBJ2-2
V gene: TRBV12-3/TRBV12-4

CDR3 protein: CASSVGASTDTQYF
CDR3 DNA: TGTGCCAGCAGCGTCGGGGCTAGCACAGATACGCAGTATTTT
D gene: NA
clone size: many
J gene: TRBJ2-3
V gene: TRBV9

CDR3 protein: CASSLDPGTGVLWSPYGYTF
CDR3 DNA: TGTGCCAGCAGCTTAGATCCCGGGACAGGGGTGCTTTGGAGCCCCTATGGCTACACCTTC
D gene: TRBD1
clone size: NA
J gene: TRBJ1-2
V gene: TRBV11-2

CDR3 protein: CASSQGISLSTDTQYF
CDR3 DNA: TGTGCCAGCAGCCAAGGTATCAGTCTTAGCACAGATACGCAGTATTTT
D gene: NA
clone size: NA
J gene: TRBJ2-3
V gene: TRBV4-2

CDR3 protein: CASSLPDWGTDTQYF
CDR3 DNA: TGTGCCAGCAGCTTACCGGACTGGGGGACAGATACGCAGTATTTT
D gene: NA
clone size: many
J gene: TRBJ2-3
V gene: TRBV7-2

CDR3 protein: CSATEGQNNQPQHF
CDR3 DNA: TGCAGTGCTACGGAAGGTCAGAACAATCAGCCCCAGCATTTT
D gene: NA
clone size: few
J gene: TRBJ1-5
V gene: TRBV20-1

CDR3 protein: CASSQDGARQRPNSPLHF
CDR3 DNA: TGCGCCAGCAGCCAAGATGGGGCCAGACAGCGCCCTAATTCACCCCTCCACTTT
D gene: NA
clone size: NA
J gene: TRBJ1-6
V gene: TRBV4-1